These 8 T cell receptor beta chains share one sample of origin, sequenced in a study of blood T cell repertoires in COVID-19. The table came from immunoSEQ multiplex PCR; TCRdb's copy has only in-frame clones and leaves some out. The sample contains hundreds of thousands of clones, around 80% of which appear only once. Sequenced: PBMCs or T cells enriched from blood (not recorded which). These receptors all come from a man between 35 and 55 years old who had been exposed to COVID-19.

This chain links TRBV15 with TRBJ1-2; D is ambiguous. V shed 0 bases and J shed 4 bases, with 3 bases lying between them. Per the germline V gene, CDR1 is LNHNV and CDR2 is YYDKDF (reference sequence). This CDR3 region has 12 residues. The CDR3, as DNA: TGTGCCACCAGCAGAGATCTCTATGGCTACACCTTC. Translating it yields CATSRDLYGYTF.

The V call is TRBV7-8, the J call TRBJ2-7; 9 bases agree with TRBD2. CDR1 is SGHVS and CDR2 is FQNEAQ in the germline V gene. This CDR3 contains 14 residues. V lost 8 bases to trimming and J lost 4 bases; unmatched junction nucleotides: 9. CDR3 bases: TGTGCCAGCCTTCCGGGACTAGCCGTGTACGAGCAGTACTTC. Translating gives CASLPGLAVYEQYF.

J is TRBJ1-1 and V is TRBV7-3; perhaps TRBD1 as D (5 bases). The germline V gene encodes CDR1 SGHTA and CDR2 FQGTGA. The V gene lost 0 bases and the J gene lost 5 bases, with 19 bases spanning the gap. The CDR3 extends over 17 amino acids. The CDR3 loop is CASSLTPPGFGYTEAFF. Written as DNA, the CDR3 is TGTGCCAGCAGCTTAACTCCACCAGGGTTTGGGTATACTGAAGCTTTCTTT. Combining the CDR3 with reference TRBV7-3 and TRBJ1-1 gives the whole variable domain GAGVSQTPSNKVTEKGKYVELRCDPISGHTALYWYRQSLGQGPEFLIYFQGTGAADDSGLPNDRFFAVRPEGSVSTLKIQRTERGDSAVYLCASSLTPPGFGYTEAFFGQGTRLTVV.

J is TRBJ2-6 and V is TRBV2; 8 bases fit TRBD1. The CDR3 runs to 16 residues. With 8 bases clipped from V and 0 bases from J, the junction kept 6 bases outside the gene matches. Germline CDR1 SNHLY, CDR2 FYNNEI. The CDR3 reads CASGGTGLSGANVLTF. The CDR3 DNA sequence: TGTGCCAGCGGGGGGACAGGTCTCTCTGGGGCCAACGTCCTGACTTTC.

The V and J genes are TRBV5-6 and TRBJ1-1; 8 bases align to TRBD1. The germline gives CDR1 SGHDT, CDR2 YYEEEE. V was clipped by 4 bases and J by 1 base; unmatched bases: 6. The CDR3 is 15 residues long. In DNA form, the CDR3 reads TGTGCCAGCAGCGCCAGGGGGCGGGGGAACACTGAAGCTTTCTTT. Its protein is CASSARGRGNTEAFF. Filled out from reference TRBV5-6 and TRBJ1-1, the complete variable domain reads DAGVTQSPTHLIKTRGQQVTLRCSPKSGHDTVSWYQQALGQGPQFIFQYYEEEERQRGNFPDRFSGHQFPNYSSELNVNALLLGDSALYLCASSARGRGNTEAFFGQGTRLTVV.

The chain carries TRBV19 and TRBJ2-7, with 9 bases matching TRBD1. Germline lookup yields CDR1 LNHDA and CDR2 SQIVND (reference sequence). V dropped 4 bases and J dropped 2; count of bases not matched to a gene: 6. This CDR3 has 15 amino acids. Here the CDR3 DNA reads TGTGCCAGTAGTACCACCGGGACAGGGACCTACGAGCAGTACTTC. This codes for CASSTTGTGTYEQYF.

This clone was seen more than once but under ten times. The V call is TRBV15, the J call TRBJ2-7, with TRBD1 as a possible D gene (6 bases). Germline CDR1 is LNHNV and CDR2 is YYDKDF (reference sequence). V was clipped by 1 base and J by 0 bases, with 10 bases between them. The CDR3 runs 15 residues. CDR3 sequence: CATSRGTALSYEQYF. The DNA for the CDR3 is TGTGCCACCAGCAGAGGGACAGCCCTCTCCTACGAGCAGTACTTC.

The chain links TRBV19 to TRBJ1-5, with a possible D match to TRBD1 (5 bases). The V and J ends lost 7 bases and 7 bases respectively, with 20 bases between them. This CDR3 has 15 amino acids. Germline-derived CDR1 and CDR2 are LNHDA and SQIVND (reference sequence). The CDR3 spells CASTRGTGGMQPQHF. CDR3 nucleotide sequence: TGTGCCAGTACCCGGGGCACGGGGGGGATGCAGCCCCAGCATTTT.